This T cell receptor beta chain stems from a study of blood T cell repertoires in COVID-19 (dated by TCRdb to the early 2020s). With regard to the full study: The collaborator samples originated in the United States, Italy and Spain and spanned the acute and convalescent phases of COVID-19. The prospective study material was composed of cDNA or gDNA derived from T cells, B-cell-depleted T cells, or PBMCs. Sample metadata almost always included a de-identified subject ID, COVID-19 status, age in years and sex. The samples were drawn from two sources: the first 160 participants of the ongoing ImmuneRACE study, and some 1,300 subjects contributed by 6 global collaborators. The repertoires were made available in a free public database intended to serve as a resource for research on the immune response to SARS-CoV-2. HLA class I and class II types, where available, came from metadata supplied by the sample provider rather than from assay-based typing. Deeply sampled blood TCRbeta repertoires from subjects exposed to, actively infected with, or recovered from COVID-19 were included in the dataset. Summary of the overall study and its limitations: How much clinical and demographic metadata was included differed by source and by participant, and the metadata was provided uncurated.

TCRbeta CDR3 regions were amplified from genomic DNA by means of the immunoSEQ Assay, a bias-controlled multiplex PCR. The authors' pipeline ran thus. Within the assay, amplification of reference gene primers was used to estimate how many nucleated cells each sample contained. To quantify the absolute abundance of each unique TCRbeta CDR3 rearrangement, sequence reads were collapsed and filtered. For each sample, productive Simpson clonality was calculated as the square root of Simpson's diversity index across productive rearrangements. TCRdb re-hosts the immuneACCESS table, in-frame sequences only. Its copies lack some clones; in the studies checked, an unresolved V gene accounts for under half of them, and the cause for the rest is not known. Clone size and V and J calls were adopted from that table, with D and trimming inferred from the DNA. The sample includes under 250,000 clones, with approximately 85% observed a single time. The ten most abundant clones make up approximately 6% of the sample.

At one collaborating source in Seattle, patients were enrolled during active infection and were followed longitudinally through the course of disease. Collaborating institutions collected whole blood in K2EDTA tubes following their own protocols. For TCRbeta analysis, collaborators shipped samples as frozen whole blood, isolated PBMCs, or DNA extracted from either of those sample types. A word on this clone: Its binding antigen is unknown. Base qualities are missing; no much larger clone stands one base away.

The CDR3 sequence holds 14 residues, the cysteine and phenylalanine included. The sequence is cut down to CDR3 DNA, 42 bases in frame from base 1. Germline trimming amounts to 0 bases on V and 7 bases on J, with 4 as the count of junction bases outside the gene matches. CDR1 and CDR2, looked up from the germline V gene (reference sequence), are LGHDT and YNNKEL. The sequence derives from a woman aged 80 or over with COVID-19, enrolled during active disease. The V and J genes are TRBV3-1 (or the pseudogene TRBV3-2) and TRBJ1-1; 8 central nucleotides agree with TRBD1. Sequencing was carried out using peripheral blood. The CDR3 protein sequence reads: CASSQDGDRHEAFF. The DNA sequence reads TGTGCCAGCAGCCAAGACGGGGACAGGCATGAAGCTTTCTTT.